This T cell receptor beta chain comes out of a study of OX40 agonist ivuxolimab in advanced cancers. A single count supports this clone. Method: immunoSEQ multiplex PCR; TCRdb's copy keeps in-frame clones and lacks some. Among about 46,000 clones listed, more than 75% were seen once. Sequencing was performed on CD4+ or CD8+ T cells sorted from blood, taken in a trial of the OX40 agonist ivuxolimab. The sequence came from an adult with an advanced solid tumor such as melanoma, head and neck, liver or kidney cancer.

CDR3 loop: CASSRVPNYGYTF. The CDR3 DNA sequence: TGTGCCAGCTCCCGGGTCCCTAACTATGGCTACACCTTC. The genes are TRBV2 and TRBJ1-2; D is unclear. The CDR3 is 13 residues long. Trimming took 8 bases from V and 0 from J, leaving 10 bases between them. Germline CDR1 is SNHLY and CDR2 is FYNNEI.